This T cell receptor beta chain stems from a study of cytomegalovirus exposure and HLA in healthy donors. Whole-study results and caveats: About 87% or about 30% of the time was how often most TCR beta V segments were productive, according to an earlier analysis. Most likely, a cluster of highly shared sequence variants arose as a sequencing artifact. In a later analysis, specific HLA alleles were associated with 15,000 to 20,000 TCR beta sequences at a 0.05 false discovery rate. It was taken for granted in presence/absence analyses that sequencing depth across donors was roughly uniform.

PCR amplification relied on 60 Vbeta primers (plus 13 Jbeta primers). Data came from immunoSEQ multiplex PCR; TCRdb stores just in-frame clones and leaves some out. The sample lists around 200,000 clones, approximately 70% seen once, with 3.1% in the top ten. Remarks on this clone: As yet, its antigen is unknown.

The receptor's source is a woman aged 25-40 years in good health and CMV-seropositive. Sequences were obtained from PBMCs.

CDR3 residues: CAISELGGGGNEQFF. In DNA, the CDR3 is TGTGCCATCAGTGAGCTTGGCGGGGGAGGCAATGAGCAGTTCTTC. This rearrangement joins TRBV10-3 to TRBJ2-1, with TRBD2 matching over 7 bases. The CDR3 is made up of 15 amino acids. The germline V gene encodes CDR1 ENHRY and CDR2 SYGVKD. V trimming: 2 bases; J trimming: 6 bases; junction bases outside the gene matches: 7.